The 5 T cell receptor beta chains below all came from one sample that was sequenced in a study of regulatory T cells in long-lasting Graves disease (dated by TCRdb to the early 2020s). This specimen's time point label, interpreted: newly diagnosed GD, antithyroid drugs for less than 3 months. For both TCR sequencing and RNA sequencing, RNA was extracted from PBMCs in TRIzol. The library was prepared using multiplex PCR. Sequencing was performed on an Illumina HiSeq 4000. iRepertoire HTBI primers and Arm-PCR amplification of CDR3 regions were used to construct TCR beta libraries. The raw public data were reprocessed by TCRdb itself: fastp quality trimming at Q25, MiXCR clonotype calling, in-frame beta chains only. Entries are consolidated by CDR3 protein sequence, retaining the most common genes and DNA. The sample contains a few hundred thousand distinct CDR3 sequences, 10% to 15% of them found a single time. The ten most abundant clones make up approximately 20% of the sample.

The same data also contributed to another study, on T cells in Graves' hyperthyroidism and ophthalmopathy.

The source was peripheral blood mononuclear cells (PBMCs), collected at new diagnosis, from a patient treated with antithyroid drugs. The origin of the receptors is a woman aged 18 to 35 with Graves disease. Donor details come from another sample of the same person, matched by shared clones.

The chain has TRBV20-1 and TRBJ2-3; D is unresolved. The V end was cut by 7 bases, the J end by 1 base, with 15 bases between. CDR1 and CDR2 from the germline V gene are DFQATT and SNEGSKA (reference sequence). The CDR3 has 14 amino acids. The CDR3 DNA reads as TGCAGTGTTCACCCACATGGACGCACAGATACGCAGTATTTT. It codes for CSVHPHGRTDTQYF.

This clonotype was observed at least ten times. V usage is TRBV7-9 and J usage is TRBJ1-4; 8 nucleotides line up with TRBD1. Germline CDR1 reads SEHNR; CDR2 reads FQNEAQ (reference sequence). With V trimmed by 5 bases and J by 8 bases, 7 bases remained unmatched. The CDR3 covers 14 residues. CDR3 in DNA: TGTGCCAGCAGCCGACAGGGGATGTGGGAAAAACTGTTTTTT. Protein sequence: CASSRQGMWEKLFF.

This clonotype has ten or more counts. This rearrangement joins TRBV11-2 to TRBJ2-3; 7 nucleotides match TRBD1. V gave up 6 bases and J gave up 0 bases; unmatched junction bases: 6. This CDR3 contains 15 residues. Germline V gene sequence: CDR1 SGHAT, CDR2 FQNNGV. CDR3: CASRPTGLSTDTQYF. CDR3 nucleotide sequence: TGTGCCAGCAGGCCGACAGGGCTCAGCACAGATACGCAGTATTTT.

This clonotype was seen repeatedly, ten times or more. In nucleotides, the CDR3 is TGTGCCAGCAGCTTAGAGGCGGGTACGGCCGAGCAGTACGTC. Its translation: CASSLEAGTAEQYV. The gene calls are TRBV11-2 and TRBJ2-7, with D maybe TRBD2 (5 bases). The CDR3 contains 14 residues. Germline CDR1 SGHAT, CDR2 FQNNGV. Deletions cut 0 bases from V and 6 bases from J, with 12 bases between.

The chain joins TRBV7-2 to TRBJ1-6, with a weak D call TRBD1 (6 bases). Germline assignment: CDR1 SGHTA and CDR2 FQGNSA. V gave up 5 bases and J gave up 5 bases, with 10 bases separating them. The CDR3 is 14 residues long. The CDR3 nucleotides read TGTGCCAGCAGCCCCCAGGGGCATAATTCACCCCTCCACTTT. This codes for CASSPQGHNSPLHF.